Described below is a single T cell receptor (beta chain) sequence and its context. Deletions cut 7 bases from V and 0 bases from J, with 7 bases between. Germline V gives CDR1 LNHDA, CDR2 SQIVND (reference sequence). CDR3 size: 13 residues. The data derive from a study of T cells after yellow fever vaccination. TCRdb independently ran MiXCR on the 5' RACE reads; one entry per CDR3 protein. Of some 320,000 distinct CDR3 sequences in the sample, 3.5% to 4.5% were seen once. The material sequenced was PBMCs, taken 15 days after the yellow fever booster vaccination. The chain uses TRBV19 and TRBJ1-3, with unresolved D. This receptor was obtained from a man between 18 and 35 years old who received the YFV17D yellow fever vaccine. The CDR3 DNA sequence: TGTGCCAGTACTCGACACTCTGGAAACACCATATATTTT. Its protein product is CASTRHSGNTIYF.